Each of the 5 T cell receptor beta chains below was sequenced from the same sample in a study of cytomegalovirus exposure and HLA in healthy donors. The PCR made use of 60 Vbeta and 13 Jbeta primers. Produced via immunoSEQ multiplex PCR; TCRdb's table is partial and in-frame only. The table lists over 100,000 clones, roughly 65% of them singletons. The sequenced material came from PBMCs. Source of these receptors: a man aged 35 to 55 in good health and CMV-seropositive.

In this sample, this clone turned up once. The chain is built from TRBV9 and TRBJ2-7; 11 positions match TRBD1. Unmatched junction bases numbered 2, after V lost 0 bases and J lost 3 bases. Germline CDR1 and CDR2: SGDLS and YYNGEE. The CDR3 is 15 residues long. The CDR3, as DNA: TGTGCCAGCAGCGTAGGCGGGACAGGGGGCTACGAGCAGTACTTC. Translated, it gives CASSVGGTGGYEQYF.

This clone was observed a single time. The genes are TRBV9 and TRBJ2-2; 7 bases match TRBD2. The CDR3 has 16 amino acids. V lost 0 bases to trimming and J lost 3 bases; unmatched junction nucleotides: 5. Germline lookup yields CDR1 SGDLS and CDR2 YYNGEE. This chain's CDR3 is CASSVGLADYTGELFF. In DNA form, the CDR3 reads TGTGCCAGCAGCGTAGGGCTAGCGGATTACACCGGGGAGCTGTTTTTT. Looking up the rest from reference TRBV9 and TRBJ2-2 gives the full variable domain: DSGVTQTPKHLITATGQRVTLRCSPRSGDLSVYWYQQSLDQGLQFLIQYYNGEERAKGNILERFSAQQFPDLHSELNLSSLELGDSALYFCASSVGLADYTGELFFGEGSRLTVL.

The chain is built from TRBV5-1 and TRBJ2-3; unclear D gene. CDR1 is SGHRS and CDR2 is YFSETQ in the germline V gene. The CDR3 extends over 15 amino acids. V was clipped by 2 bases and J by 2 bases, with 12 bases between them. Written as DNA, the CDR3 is TGCGCCAGCAGCTTATTATTCCAGGTCACAGATACGCAGTATTTT. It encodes CASSLLFQVTDTQYF.

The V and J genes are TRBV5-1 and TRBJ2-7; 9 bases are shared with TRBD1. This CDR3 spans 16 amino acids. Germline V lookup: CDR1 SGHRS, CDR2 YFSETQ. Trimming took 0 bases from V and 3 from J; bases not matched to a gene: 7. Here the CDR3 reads CASSLEGQGYNYEQYF. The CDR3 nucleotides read TGCGCCAGCAGCTTGGAGGGACAGGGTTATAACTACGAGCAGTACTTC.

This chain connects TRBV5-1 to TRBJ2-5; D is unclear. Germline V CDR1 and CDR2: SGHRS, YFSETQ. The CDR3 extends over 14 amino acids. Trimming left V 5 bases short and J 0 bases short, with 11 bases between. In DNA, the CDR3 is TGCGCCAGCAGAGGAGCCAAGTACCAAGAGACCCAGTACTTC. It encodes CASRGAKYQETQYF. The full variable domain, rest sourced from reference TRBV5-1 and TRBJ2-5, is KAGVTQTPRYLIKTRGQQVTLSCSPISGHRSVSWYQQTPGQGLQFLFEYFSETQRNKGNFPGRFSGRQFSNSRSEMNVSTLELGDSALYLCASRGAKYQETQYFGPGTRLLVL.